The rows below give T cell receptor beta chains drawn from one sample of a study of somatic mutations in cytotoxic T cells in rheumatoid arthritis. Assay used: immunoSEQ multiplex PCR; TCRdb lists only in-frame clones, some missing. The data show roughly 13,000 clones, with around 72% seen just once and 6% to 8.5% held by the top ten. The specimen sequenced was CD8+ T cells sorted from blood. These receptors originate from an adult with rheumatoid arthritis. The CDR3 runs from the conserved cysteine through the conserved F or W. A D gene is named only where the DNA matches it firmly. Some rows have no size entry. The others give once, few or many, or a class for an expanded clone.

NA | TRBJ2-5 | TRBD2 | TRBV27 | CASSRTSGSPPNF | TGTGCCAGCAGTCGGACTAGCGGGAGCCCTCCCAACTTC
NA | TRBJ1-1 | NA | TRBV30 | CASLGGARLDAEAFF | TGTGCCTCCCTGGGGGGGGCCCGGCTTGATGCTGAAGCTTTCTTT
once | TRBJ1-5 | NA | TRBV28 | CASSRSRASNQPQHF | TGTGCCAGCAGCCGAAGCAGGGCGAGTAATCAGCCCCAGCATTTT
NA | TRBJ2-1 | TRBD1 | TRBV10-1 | CASTGPGQDHNEQFF | TGCGCCAGCACTGGACCGGGACAGGACCACAATGAGCAGTTCTTC
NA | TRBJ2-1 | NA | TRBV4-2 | CASSHPHEGGDNEQFF | TGTGCCAGCAGCCACCCCCACGAGGGGGGTGACAATGAGCAGTTCTTC
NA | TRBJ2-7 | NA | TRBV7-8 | CASSLYGRSYEQYF | TGTGCCAGCAGCTTATACGGACGCTCCTACGAGCAGTACTTC
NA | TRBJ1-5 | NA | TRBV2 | CASDSRQGNQPQHF | TGTGCCAGCGATTCCCGACAGGGCAATCAGCCCCAGCATTTT
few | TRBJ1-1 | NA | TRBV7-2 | CASTDVGQNEAFF | TGTGCCAGCACCGACGTGGGACAAAATGAAGCTTTCTTT
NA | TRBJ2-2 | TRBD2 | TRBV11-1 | CASRLTSGGLTGELFF | TGTGCCAGCAGGTTGACTAGCGGGGGGCTTACCGGGGAGCTGTTTTTT
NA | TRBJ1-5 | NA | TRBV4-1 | CASSQEYRAKQPQHF | TGCGCCAGCAGCCAAGAATACAGGGCAAAACAGCCCCAGCATTTT
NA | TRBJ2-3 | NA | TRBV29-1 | CSVGRVLDTQYF | TGCAGCGTTGGGAGGGTCCTAGATACGCAGTATTTT